A single sample is the source of the 25 T cell receptor beta chains below, sequenced in a study of shared clonotypes between healthy human individuals. Sequenced by immunoSEQ multiplex PCR; TCRdb stores in-frame clones only, minus some. The sample records 190,000 or so clones, 65% to 80% being singletons. The sequenced material came from memory CD4+ T cells sorted from blood. Subset defined: CD45RA-negative fraction. The receptors stem from a man in his thirties or forties in good health.

A remark on this clone: Other DNA sequences in the sample encode the same CDR3. The chain combines TRBV11-2 with TRBJ1-2; D call uncertain. The germline gives CDR1 SGHAT, CDR2 FQNNGV. Between the trimmed V and J ends, which lost 4 bases and 8 bases, there was a span of 14 bases. The CDR3 spans 13 residues. The CDR3 nucleotides read TGTGCCAGCAGCTCCATAAGGGTCGGCGGCTACACCTTC. Translating it yields CASSSIRVGGYTF.

V is TRBV18 and J is TRBJ2-7, with D possibly being TRBD2 (6 bases). This CDR3 has 14 residues. V lost 3 bases and J lost 2, with 11 bases in between. Germline CDR1 KGHSH, CDR2 LQKENI. The CDR3 protein is CASSPGGTTYEQYF. CDR3 bases: TGTGCCAGCTCACCCGGAGGGACGACCTACGAGCAGTACTTC.

The genes are TRBV7-8 and TRBJ2-5; D is perhaps TRBD1 or TRBD2 (7 bases each). The CDR3 contains 14 residues. Per germline, CDR1 SGHVS and CDR2 FQNEAQ. Deletions cut 4 bases from V and 8 bases from J, with 17 bases between. CDR3 sequence: CASSSRDREGTQYF. The CDR3 nucleotides are TGTGCCAGCAGCTCCAGAGACAGGGAGGGAACCCAGTACTTC. The full variable domain, completed using reference TRBV7-8 and TRBJ2-5, is GAGVSQSPRYKVAKRGQDVALRCDPISGHVSLFWYQQALGQGPEFLTYFQNEAQLDKSGLPSDRFFAERPEGSVSTLKIQRTQQEDSAVYLCASSSRDREGTQYFGPGTRLLVL.

The CDR3 sequence is CASSYLAGVGEQFF. The CDR3 nucleotides are TGTGCCAGCAGTTACTTGGCAGGGGTGGGTGAGCAGTTCTTC. V usage is TRBV6-5 and J usage is TRBJ2-1, with D maybe TRBD1 (6 bases). Germline V gene lookup returns CDR1 MNHEY and CDR2 SVGAGI. The ends were cut back, 1 base at V and 9 bases at J, with 13 bases in the middle. The CDR3 spans 14 residues.

The rearrangement links TRBV4-1 to TRBJ1-4; tentatively, D is TRBD1 (6 bases). From germline, CDR1 is MGHRA and CDR2 YSYEKL. The V end was cut by 9 bases, the J end by 6 bases, with 17 bases between. There are 14 residues in the CDR3. The CDR3 loop reads CASSGTRQDEKLFF. CDR3 nucleotide sequence: TGCGCCAGTTCCGGGACACGGCAAGATGAAAAACTGTTTTTT.

J is TRBJ2-3 and V is TRBV2; D is ambiguous. The length of the CDR3 is 15 residues. The ends were cut back, 1 base at V and 0 bases at J, with 8 bases in the middle. Germline V gives CDR1 SNHLY, CDR2 FYNNEI. CDR3 sequence: CASSEVGPSTDTQYF. CDR3 in DNA: TGTGCCAGCAGTGAAGTAGGGCCGAGCACAGATACGCAGTATTTT.

This chain connects TRBV5-1 to TRBJ2-5; 10 nucleotides line up with TRBD2. V shed 4 bases and J 3 bases; nucleotides not matched to a gene: 12. Germline loops: CDR1 SGHRS, CDR2 YFSETQ. This CDR3 is built from 17 residues. Here the CDR3 reads CASSPVGSGRQKETQYF. The DNA of the CDR3 is TGCGCCAGCAGCCCCGTGGGTAGCGGGAGGCAAAAAGAGACCCAGTACTTC.

The chain carries TRBV2 and TRBJ1-5; TRBD1 is a possible D gene (6 bases). The germline V gene has CDR1 SNHLY and CDR2 FYNNEI. This CDR3 is 16 amino acids long. The ends were cut back, 6 bases at V and 6 bases at J, with 21 bases in the middle. The CDR3 sequence: CASRRDNPRLGQPQHF. CDR3 nucleotides: TGTGCCAGCAGGAGGGACAACCCCCGGCTCGGTCAGCCCCAGCATTTT.

This clone was counted only a few times. The chain couples TRBV5-1 to TRBJ2-2, with 9 bases lining up with TRBD2. The germline gives CDR1 SGHRS, CDR2 YFSETQ. V was clipped by 0 bases and J by 4 bases; unmatched bases: 4. The CDR3 length is 16 residues. The CDR3 protein is CASSLGSSGGTGELFF. As DNA, the CDR3 is TGCGCCAGCAGCTTGGGAAGTAGCGGGGGCACCGGGGAGCTGTTTTTT.

The chain has TRBV28 and TRBJ2-2; 8 positions match TRBD1. CDR3 length: 16 amino acids. Germline V gene data show CDR1 as MDHEN and CDR2 as SYDVKM. The J segment lost 6 bases and the V segment lost 2 bases, leaving 8 bases of the junction unmatched. Here the CDR3 DNA reads TGTGCCAGCAGTTTACCGGCAGGGGGCCCCGCCGGGGAGCTGTTTTTT. It is translated as CASSLPAGGPAGELFF.

The V gene is TRBV7-2, the J gene TRBJ2-1, with TRBD2 matching 8 bases. Looked up from germline, CDR1 is SGHTA and CDR2 is FQGNSA. With 3 bases clipped from V and 4 bases from J, the junction kept 11 bases outside the gene matches. The CDR3 consists of 17 residues. CDR3 in amino acids: CASSLGMSGSGYNEQFF. The CDR3 DNA follows: TGTGCCAGCAGCTTGGGAATGAGCGGGAGTGGTTACAATGAGCAGTTCTTC. Looking up the rest from reference TRBV7-2 and TRBJ2-1 gives the full variable domain: GAGVSQSPSNKVTEKGKDVELRCDPISGHTALYWYRQSLGQGLEFLIYFQGNSAPDKSGLPSDRFSAERTGGSVSTLTIQRTQQEDSAVYLCASSLGMSGSGYNEQFFGPGTRLTVL.

The chain carries TRBV19 and TRBJ2-4; TRBD1 is a possible D gene (6 bases). The germline gives CDR1 LNHDA, CDR2 SQIVND (reference sequence). V gave up 8 bases and J gave up 0 bases, with 26 bases separating them. This CDR3 has 19 amino acids. CDR3 DNA: TGTGCCAGTGGGGGCTGGGCAGGGCTGAATGAGCTAGCCAAAAACATTCAGTACTTC. Its translation: CASGGWAGLNELAKNIQYF.

This clone came up many times. The J gene is TRBJ1-4, the V gene TRBV5-5; the match to TRBD1 covers 8 bases. With V trimmed by 4 bases and J by 7 bases, 9 bases remained unmatched. CDR3 length: 15 amino acids. Germline CDR1 reads SGHKS; CDR2 reads YYEKEE (reference sequence). CDR3 DNA: TGTGCCAGCAGCCCCGGGACAGGTGTTGGTGAAAAACTGTTTTTT. This codes for CASSPGTGVGEKLFF.

This clone was counted once. The gene calls are TRBV18 and TRBJ2-1; 7 bases are a match to TRBD2. In germline, CDR1 is KGHSH, CDR2 LQKENI. V lost 2 bases and J lost 0; bases outside the gene matches: 7. CDR3 length: 17 amino acids. CDR3 sequence reads: CASSPLGGGGSYNEQFF. The CDR3, as DNA: TGTGCCAGCTCACCATTGGGCGGCGGGGGCTCCTACAATGAGCAGTTCTTC.

The chain employs TRBV6-4 and TRBJ2-1; maybe TRBD1 (6 bases). The CDR3 totals 13 residues. Trimming took 2 bases from V and 5 from J, leaving 7 bases between them. The germline CDR1 and CDR2 sequences are MRHNA and SNTAGT. The CDR3 loop is CASSDRDNNEQFF. The DNA for the CDR3 is TGTGCCAGCAGTGACCGGGACAACAATGAGCAGTTCTTC.

The chain has TRBV21-1 and TRBJ2-7; the D call of TRBD1 is as the table states it, not checked on the DNA. TRBV21-1 is marked as a pseudogene. This CDR3 spans 14 amino acids. CDR3 in amino acids: CASSNPDRCYEQYF. The CDR3 region has the DNA TGTGCCAGCAGCAATCCCGACAGATGCTACGAGCAGTACTTC.

This clone was counted once. The V and J genes are TRBV5-1 and TRBJ2-2; 9 bases align to TRBD1. The CDR3 has 15 residues. With 4 bases clipped from V and 3 bases from J, the junction kept 4 bases outside the gene matches. Germline CDR1 reads SGHRS; CDR2 reads YFSETQ. Here the CDR3 reads CASSLGQGYTGELFF. The CDR3 region has the DNA TGCGCCAGCAGCCTAGGACAGGGGTACACCGGGGAGCTGTTTTTT. The whole variable domain, remainder taken from reference TRBV5-1 and TRBJ2-2, is KAGVTQTPRYLIKTRGQQVTLSCSPISGHRSVSWYQQTPGQGLQFLFEYFSETQRNKGNFPGRFSGRQFSNSRSEMNVSTLELGDSALYLCASSLGQGYTGELFFGEGSRLTVL.

The chain has TRBV29-1 and TRBJ2-3; D assignment may be TRBD1 or TRBD2 (5 bases each). From germline, CDR1 is SQVTM and CDR2 ANQGSEA. Trimming cost V 7 bases and J 4 bases, with 15 bases left between them. The CDR3 totals 13 residues. Written as DNA, the CDR3 is TGCAGCGCTGGATGGGGGAATGCAGATACGCAGTATTTT. It codes for CSAGWGNADTQYF.

The chain couples TRBV12-5 to TRBJ1-1; D possibly corresponds to TRBD1 (6 bases). The CDR3 is made up of 17 amino acids. Trimming cost V 2 bases and J 0 bases, with 16 bases left between them. Germline V gene sequence: CDR1 LGHNT, CDR2 FRNRAP. The CDR3 spells CASGLTPGVTMNTEAFF. The CDR3, as DNA: TGTGCTAGTGGTTTGACCCCAGGGGTTACTATGAACACTGAAGCTTTCTTT.

The V and J genes are TRBV15 and TRBJ2-3, with D hard to call. This CDR3 spans 15 amino acids. CDR1 and CDR2 from the germline V gene are LNHNV and YYDKDF (reference sequence). V was trimmed by 6 bases and J by 2 bases, leaving 15 bases between them. CDR3 DNA: TGTGCCACCAGAGACCCGGGCACAACCACAGATACGCAGTATTTT. This translates into CATRDPGTTTDTQYF. The full variable domain, rest sourced from reference TRBV15 and TRBJ2-3, is DAMVIQNPRYQVTQFGKPVTLSCSQTLNHNVMYWYQQKSSQAPKLLFHYYDKDFNNEADTPDNFQSRRPNTSFCFLDIRSPGLGDTAMYLCATRDPGTTTDTQYFGPGTRLTVL.

This clone has a handful of counts. The chain employs TRBV5-1 and TRBJ2-2, with D unclear. V lost 0 bases to trimming and J lost 6 bases, with 12 bases between them. This CDR3 has 15 residues. Germline CDR1 is SGHRS and CDR2 is YFSETQ. CDR3 region: CASSLAVSQAGELFF. CDR3 DNA: TGCGCCAGCAGCTTGGCCGTTAGTCAGGCCGGGGAGCTGTTTTTT.

In regard to this clone: Other nucleotide sequences in the sample specify the same CDR3. The J gene is TRBJ2-5, the V gene TRBV5-1, with D uncertain. The CDR3 loop spans 11 amino acids. V shed 0 bases and J shed 4 bases, with 1 base lying between them. Germline lookup yields CDR1 SGHRS and CDR2 YFSETQ. In nucleotides, the CDR3 is TGCGCCAGCAGCTTGGCAGAGACCCAGTACTTC. Residues: CASSLAETQYF. Full variable domain (outside the CDR3, taken from reference TRBV5-1 and TRBJ2-5): KAGVTQTPRYLIKTRGQQVTLSCSPISGHRSVSWYQQTPGQGLQFLFEYFSETQRNKGNFPGRFSGRQFSNSRSEMNVSTLELGDSALYLCASSLAETQYFGPGTRLLVL.

The chain links TRBV2 to TRBJ2-1; 7 nucleotides line up with TRBD2. CDR3 length: 15 residues. Germline V CDR1 and CDR2: SNHLY, FYNNEI. V trimming: 3 bases; J trimming: 6 bases; junction bases outside the gene matches: 8. The CDR3: CASSEMTSRLNEQFF. The CDR3 DNA follows: TGTGCCAGCAGTGAGATGACTAGCAGACTCAATGAGCAGTTCTTC.

There are a few counts of this clone. The genes are TRBV5-4 and TRBJ2-1, with D possibly TRBD1 on 5 matching bases. V lost 4 bases to trimming and J lost 6 bases, with 11 bases between them. Germline V lookup: CDR1 SGHNT, CDR2 YYREEE (reference sequence). This CDR3 spans 13 amino acids. The CDR3 coding sequence is TGTGCCAGCAGCCATGGACAAATCAATGAGCAGTTCTTC. Translating it yields CASSHGQINEQFF.

The gene calls are TRBV6-1 and TRBJ1-1; D remains unclear. In germline, CDR1 is MNHNS, CDR2 SASEGT. The CDR3 spans 15 residues. With 2 bases removed from V and 0 bases from J, the gap between germline ends came to 10 bases. CDR3 sequence (DNA): TGTGCCAGCAGTGAATTATTTACTCTGAACACTGAAGCTTTCTTT. The encoded protein is CASSELFTLNTEAFF.